The clone carrying this T cell receptor beta chain has ten or more counts. Its antigen is still unknown. Using MiXCR, TCRdb reanalyzed the PCR reads. The data contain approximately 12,000 clones, 20% to 30% of them singletons. This entry comes from a study of metastatic and nonmetastatic thyroid tumors. About the study: From malignant and benign thyroid patients, repertoires in blood and in tumor or nodule tissue were compared.

Trimming cost V 7 bases and J 1 base; bases outside gene matches: 0. Germline V lookup: CDR1 SGDLS, CDR2 YYNGEE. This CDR3 comprises 14 residues. No patient had received any treatment before thyroid surgery. Regarding the study as a whole: Patients with malignant thyroid tumors reportedly had significantly higher TCR beta diversity than those with benign nodules, in blood and tumor.

The TCR sequence derives from a female donor with papillary thyroid cancer or a benign thyroid nodule (not recorded which). Some clones in this sample may be carry-over from other donors' samples. J is TRBJ2-2 and V is TRBV9, with TRBD2 identical over 11 bases. The sequenced material came from adjacent normal tissue. The CDR3 sequence: CASGTSGNTGELFF. CDR3 coding DNA: TGTGCCAGCGGGACTAGCGGGAACACCGGGGAGCTGTTTTTT.